A selection of T cell receptor beta chains follows, all from one sample in a study of T-cell reconstitution after alpha-beta-depleted transplantation in children. TCRdb used MiXCR to reprocess the PCR reads, holding one entry per CDR3 protein. The sample shows tens of thousands of distinct CDR3 sequences, around 53% of them seen only once. This specimen consisted of peripheral blood, obtained before TCRalphabeta/CD19-depleted stem cell transplant. The receptors derive from a boy younger than two with SCID, due to receive a stem cell transplant. CDR3s include the opening cysteine and the closing phenylalanine or tryptophan. Fields, in order: V gene, J gene, D gene, clone size, CDR3 DNA, CDR3 protein. The D gene is left open where the match is weak. Size tells how often a clone was seen (once, few, many) or the class of an expanded clone, and some rows leave it out.

>TRBV20-1|TRBJ1-5|TRBD1|.
TGCAGTGCTTGGGACAGGGTCGGCCCGCAGCCCCAGCATTTT
CSAWDRVGPQPQHF
>TRBV21-1|TRBJ2-1|.|few
TGTGCCAGCAGCAATGCGCCTAGCGGGCTTTTGTCGAGCTCCTACAATGAGCAGTTCTTC
CASSNAPSGLLSSSYNEQFF
>TRBV7-2|TRBJ2-1|TRBD2|.
TGTGCCAGCACCTCAGGGACTAGCGGACGGAGTGAGCAGTTCTTC
CASTSGTSGRSEQFF
>TRBV9|TRBJ2-1|TRBD1|.
TGTGCCAGCAGCGTAGCACAGGGGAGAAATGAGCAGTTCTTC
CASSVAQGRNEQFF
>TRBV7-2|TRBJ2-7|TRBD2|.
TGTGCCAGCAGCCCCTCGACGGGGGGCTACGAGCAGTACTTC
CASSPSTGGYEQYF
>TRBV6-1|TRBJ2-5|TRBD2|.
TGTGCCAGCACGGGACTAGCGAAAGAGACCCAGTACTTC
CASTGLAKETQYF
>TRBV4-2|TRBJ2-3|TRBD2|few
TGTGCCAGCAGCCAAGACGGGACTAGCGGGGTCACAGATACGCAGTATTTT
CASSQDGTSGVTDTQYF
>TRBV5-1|TRBJ1-1|TRBD1|few
TGCGCCAGCGAAAAGGGGGCCGGGGGCTTGAACACTGAAGCTTTCTTT
CASEKGAGGLNTEAFF
>TRBV12-3/TRBV12-4|TRBJ2-1|.|.
TGTGCCAGCAGTTTGGCTAGCGCCTACAATGAGCAGTTCTTC
CASSLASAYNEQFF
>TRBV20-1|TRBJ2-7|.|few
TGCAGTGCTAGCAGGGGGGCCGCCGAGCAGTACTTC
CSASRGAAEQYF
>TRBV7-6|TRBJ2-3|TRBD1|many
TGTGCCAGCAGCATGGGTACAGGGGGCGATACGCAGTATTTT
CASSMGTGGDTQYF
>TRBV5-6|TRBJ2-1|TRBD2|few
TGTGCCAGCAGCTCAGAGGGTGGGCTAGCGGGGGCCGACTACAATGAGCAGTTCTTC
CASSSEGGLAGADYNEQFF
>TRBV7-3|TRBJ1-1|.|.
TGTGCCAGCAGCTTAGCTCCTAGTGGGGGAGCTTTCTTT
CASSLAPSGGAFF
>TRBV9|TRBJ1-2|.|.
TGTGCCAGCAGCCCAAAAGGTGGGACCATCTATGGCTACACCTTC
CASSPKGGTIYGYTF
>TRBV5-6|TRBJ1-2|TRBD1|few
TGTGCCAGCAGCTTCGGGACAGGGGGCGCGAAGGCCTTC
CASSFGTGGAKAF
>TRBV5-1|TRBJ2-7|.|.
TGCGCCAGCAGTCAAAGTAGGCAGTCCTACGAGCAGTACTTC
CASSQSRQSYEQYF
>TRBV5-6|TRBJ1-4|.|few
TGTGCCAGCAGCCCACTGAACTATGAAAAACTGTTTTTT
CASSPLNYEKLFF
>TRBV4-3|TRBJ1-6|.|few
TGCGCCAGCAGCCATCGCCCGCGGACGGCGAATTCACCCCTCCACTTT
CASSHRPRTANSPLHF
>TRBV7-9|TRBJ2-7|.|many
TGTGCCAGCAGCCCACACAGTGCCCCGGGGCAGTACTTC
CASSPHSAPGQYF
>TRBV7-6|TRBJ2-1|.|few
TGTGCCAGCAGCTCTAGTGGGGGGGCCCCAACTGAGCAGTTCTTC
CASSSSGGAPTEQFF
>TRBV5-1|TRBJ2-3|.|many
TGCGCCAGCAGCATACAGGGGGGGGCGAGCACAGATACGCAGTATTTT
CASSIQGGASTDTQYF
>TRBV12-3/TRBV12-4|TRBJ2-1|.|.
TGTGCCAGCACCCGGGGGGCCTCCTACAATGAGCAGTTCTTC
CASTRGASYNEQFF